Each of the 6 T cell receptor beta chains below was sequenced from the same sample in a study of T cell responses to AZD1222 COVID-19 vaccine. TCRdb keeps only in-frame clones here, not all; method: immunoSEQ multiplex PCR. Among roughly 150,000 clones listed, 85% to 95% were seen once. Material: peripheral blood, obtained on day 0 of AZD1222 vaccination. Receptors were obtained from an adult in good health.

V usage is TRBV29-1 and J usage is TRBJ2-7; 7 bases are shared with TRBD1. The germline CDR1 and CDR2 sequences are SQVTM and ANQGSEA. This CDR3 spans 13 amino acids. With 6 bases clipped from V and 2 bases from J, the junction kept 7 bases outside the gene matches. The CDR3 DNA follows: TGCAGCGTGTATTGGACAGGAACCTACGAGCAGTACTTC. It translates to CSVYWTGTYEQYF.

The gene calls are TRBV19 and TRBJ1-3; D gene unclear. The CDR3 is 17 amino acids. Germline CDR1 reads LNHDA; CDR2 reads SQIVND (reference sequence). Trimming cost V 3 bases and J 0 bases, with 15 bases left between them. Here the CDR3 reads CASSINGRRPSGNTIYF. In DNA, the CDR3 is TGTGCCAGTAGTATCAACGGCAGGCGCCCCTCTGGAAACACCATATATTTT.

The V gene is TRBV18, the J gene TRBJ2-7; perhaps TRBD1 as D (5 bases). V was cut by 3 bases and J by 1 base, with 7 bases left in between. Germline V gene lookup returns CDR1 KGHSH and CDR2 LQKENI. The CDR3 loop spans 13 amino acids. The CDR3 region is CASSPYRSYEQYF. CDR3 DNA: TGTGCCAGCTCACCGTACAGGTCCTACGAGCAGTACTTC.

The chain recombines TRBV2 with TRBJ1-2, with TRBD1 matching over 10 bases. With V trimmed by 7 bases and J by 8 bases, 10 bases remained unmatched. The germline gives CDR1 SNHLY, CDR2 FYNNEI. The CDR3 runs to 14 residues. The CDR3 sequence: CASIAGQGGKGYTF. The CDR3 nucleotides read TGTGCCAGCATAGCCGGACAGGGGGGCAAGGGCTACACCTTC.

The CDR3 loop is CASSLGERDTQYF. For the CDR3, the DNA is TGCGCCAGCAGCTTGGGAGAGAGAGATACGCAGTATTTT. The chain combines TRBV5-1 with TRBJ2-3; D is ambiguous. Trimming removed 0 bases from V and 5 bases from J, with 7 bases in between. CDR3 length equals 13 residues. The germline V gene encodes CDR1 SGHRS and CDR2 YFSETQ. Full variable domain (remainder filled in from reference TRBV5-1 and TRBJ2-3): KAGVTQTPRYLIKTRGQQVTLSCSPISGHRSVSWYQQTPGQGLQFLFEYFSETQRNKGNFPGRFSGRQFSNSRSEMNVSTLELGDSALYLCASSLGERDTQYFGPGTRLTVL.

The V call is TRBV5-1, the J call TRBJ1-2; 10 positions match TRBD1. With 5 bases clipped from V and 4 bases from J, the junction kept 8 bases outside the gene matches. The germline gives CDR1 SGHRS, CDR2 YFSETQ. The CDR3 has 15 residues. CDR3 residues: CASRAGTGEFYGYTF. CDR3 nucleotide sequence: TGCGCCAGCAGGGCCGGGACAGGGGAGTTCTATGGCTACACCTTC.